This entry lists 12 T cell receptor beta chains sequenced from one sample in a study of T cell responses to AZD1222 COVID-19 vaccine. The assay was immunoSEQ multiplex PCR, and TCRdb's table has in-frame clones only and misses some. The sample includes tens of thousands of clones, 80% of them seen just once. Sample: peripheral blood, taken on day 0 of AZD1222 vaccination. The origin of the receptors is an adult in good health.

The J gene is TRBJ2-3, the V gene TRBV10-2; D assignment may be TRBD1 or TRBD2 (6 bases each). Germline loops: CDR1 WSHSY, CDR2 SAAADI. The CDR3 totals 15 residues. V shed 3 bases and J shed 3 bases, with 13 bases lying between them. CDR3 sequence: CASSDNQGRTDTQYF. The CDR3 DNA sequence: TGCGCCAGCAGTGACAATCAGGGGAGGACAGATACGCAGTATTTT.

The rearrangement links TRBV24-1 to TRBJ2-5; unclear D gene. Trimming took 6 bases from V and 1 from J, leaving 17 bases between them. This CDR3 is built from 16 residues. CDR1 and CDR2 (germline): KGHDR, SFDVKD. CDR3 sequence reads: CATSRSETTFQETQYF. In nucleotides, the CDR3 is TGTGCCACCAGTAGGAGTGAGACGACATTCCAAGAGACCCAGTACTTC.

V gene TRBV7-8 combines with J gene TRBJ1-5; TRBD1 might be the D (5 bases). The CDR3 spans 15 residues. V gave up 2 bases and J gave up 7 bases, with 15 bases separating them. In germline, CDR1 is SGHVS, CDR2 FQNEAQ. The CDR3 region has the DNA TGTGCCAGCAGCTTATGGGGCAGGGTCAAGCAGCCCCAGCATTTT. As protein: CASSLWGRVKQPQHF. The whole variable domain, remainder taken from reference TRBV7-8 and TRBJ1-5, is GAGVSQSPRYKVAKRGQDVALRCDPISGHVSLFWYQQALGQGPEFLTYFQNEAQLDKSGLPSDRFFAERPEGSVSTLKIQRTQQEDSAVYLCASSLWGRVKQPQHFGDGTRLSIL.

The J gene is TRBJ2-1, the V gene TRBV12-3 or TRBV12-4; D is tentatively TRBD1 or TRBD2 (5 bases each). The CDR3 extends over 13 amino acids. Trimming took 3 bases from V and 2 from J, leaving 5 bases between them. CDR3 bases: TGTGCCAGCAGTTTGGGACCCTACAATGAGCAGTTCTTC. It codes for CASSLGPYNEQFF.

V usage is TRBV19 and J usage is TRBJ1-6; 9 nucleotides align to TRBD1. The germline V gene encodes CDR1 LNHDA and CDR2 SQIVND (reference sequence). V dropped 7 bases and J dropped 9; count of bases not matched to a gene: 4. The CDR3 length is 13 residues. For the CDR3, the DNA is TGTGCCAGTAACGAACAGGGGGCTTCACCCCTCCACTTT. This encodes CASNEQGASPLHF.

This clone was counted a single time. This chain joins TRBV2 and TRBJ1-2, with 7 bases that match TRBD1. V trimming: 5 bases; J trimming: 3 bases; junction bases outside the gene matches: 12. The CDR3 runs 16 residues. Germline V gives CDR1 SNHLY, CDR2 FYNNEI. The CDR3, as DNA: TGTGCCAGCAGTCCAGCGACTGAAGGGGGCTACTATGGCTACACCTTC. Its translation: CASSPATEGGYYGYTF. Full variable domain (outside the CDR3, taken from reference TRBV2 and TRBJ1-2): EPEVTQTPSHQVTQMGQEVILRCVPISNHLYFYWYRQILGQKVEFLVSFYNNEISEKSEIFDDQFSVERPDGSNFTLKIRSTKLEDSAMYFCASSPATEGGYYGYTFGSGTRLTVV.

This CDR3 reads CATSGGGPLGSTDTQYF. CDR3 nucleotide sequence: TGTGCCACCAGTGGGGGGGGGCCCCTGGGGAGCACAGATACGCAGTATTTT. The V call is TRBV24-1, the J call TRBJ2-3, with a weak D call TRBD2 (7 bases). This CDR3 has 17 amino acids. Per the germline V gene, CDR1 is KGHDR and CDR2 is SFDVKD. V lost 5 bases to trimming and J lost 0 bases, with 17 bases between them.

This chain uses TRBV7-2 with TRBJ1-2; D call uncertain. CDR3 length equals 14 residues. CDR1 and CDR2 (germline): SGHTA, FQGNSA. Trimming removed 3 bases from V and 3 bases from J, with 11 bases in between. CDR3 residues: CASSFRPTDYGYTF. In DNA, the CDR3 is TGTGCCAGCAGCTTTCGGCCAACGGACTATGGCTACACCTTC.

The chain has TRBV7-9 and TRBJ1-2, with D tentatively TRBD1 (6 bases). The length of the CDR3 is 14 residues. The germline V gene has CDR1 SEHNR and CDR2 FQNEAQ (reference sequence). V was pared by 5 bases and J by 2 bases, with 12 bases between. CDR3 in DNA: TGTGCCAGCAGCCAGGGACACGCGAACTATGGCTACACCTTC. Translating gives CASSQGHANYGYTF. Full variable domain (missing parts from reference TRBV7-9 and TRBJ1-2): DTGVSQNPRHKITKRGQNVTFRCDPISEHNRLYWYRQTLGQGPEFLTYFQNEAQLEKSRLLSDRFSAERPKGSFSTLEIQRTEQGDSAMYLCASSQGHANYGYTFGSGTRLTVV.

Only a few counts were recorded for this clone. The rearrangement links TRBV18 to TRBJ1-1, with 9 positions matching TRBD1. This CDR3 is built from 14 residues. Germline V gene data show CDR1 as KGHSH and CDR2 as LQKENI. The V and J ends lost 5 bases and 1 base, in that order; junction bases with no gene match: 2. This chain's CDR3 is CASSVQGANTEAFF. CDR3 DNA sequence: TGTGCCAGCTCAGTACAGGGGGCGAACACTGAAGCTTTCTTT. Drawing the rest from reference TRBV18 and TRBJ1-1, the complete variable domain is NAGVMQNPRHLVRRRGQEARLRCSPMKGHSHVYWYRQLPEEGLKFMVYLQKENIIDESGMPKERFSAEFPKEGPSILRIQQVVRGDSAAYFCASSVQGANTEAFFGQGTRLTVV.

The chain recombines TRBV7-6 with TRBJ2-2; no definite D call. The CDR3 sequence is 15 residues long. Germline CDR1 is SGHVS and CDR2 is FNYEAQ. The germline V and J ends were trimmed by 5 bases and 3 bases, with 13 bases remaining between them. The CDR3 reads CASSRTESDTGELFF. CDR3 DNA: TGTGCCAGCAGCCGTACAGAGTCAGACACCGGGGAGCTGTTTTTT. Using reference TRBV7-6 and TRBJ2-2 for the parts outside the CDR3, the full variable domain is GAGVSQSPRYKVTKRGQDVALRCDPISGHVSLYWYRQALGQGPEFLTYFNYEAQQDKSGLPNDRFSAERPEGSISTLTIQRTEQRDSAMYRCASSRTESDTGELFFGEGSRLTVL.

This chain connects TRBV3-1 (or the pseudogene TRBV3-2) to TRBJ2-3; D is undetermined. The CDR3 spans 12 residues. Per germline, CDR1 LGHDT and CDR2 YNNKEL (reference sequence). V dropped 4 bases and J dropped 4 bases, with 6 bases sitting between them. The CDR3: CASSPGADTQYF. The CDR3, as DNA: TGTGCCAGCAGCCCCGGAGCAGATACGCAGTATTTT.